Here is one T cell receptor (beta chain) with its context. The PCR was carried out with 60 Vbeta primers and 13 Jbeta primers. Measured with immunoSEQ multiplex PCR; TCRdb has only the in-frame clones, and not every one. The sample has about 180,000 clones; roughly 76% are singletons. The sample originates from a study of cytomegalovirus exposure and HLA in healthy donors. The CDR3 length is 16 residues. Germline CDR1 and CDR2: SGHDT and YYEEEE. V trimming: 0 bases; J trimming: 0 bases; junction bases outside the gene matches: 5. Sequencing was carried out using PBMCs. This chain links TRBV5-6 with TRBJ1-2, with 7 bases lining up with TRBD1. This receptor was obtained from a woman aged 18 to 35 in good health and CMV-seropositive. CDR3 sequence: CASSLVGGGSNYGYTF. CDR3 nucleotide sequence: TGTGCCAGCAGCTTGGTCGGAGGGGGCTCTAACTATGGCTACACCTTC. Together with reference TRBV5-6 and TRBJ1-2, the CDR3 gives the full variable domain: DAGVTQSPTHLIKTRGQQVTLRCSPKSGHDTVSWYQQALGQGPQFIFQYYEEEERQRGNFPDRFSGHQFPNYSSELNVNALLLGDSALYLCASSLVGGGSNYGYTFGSGTRLTVV.